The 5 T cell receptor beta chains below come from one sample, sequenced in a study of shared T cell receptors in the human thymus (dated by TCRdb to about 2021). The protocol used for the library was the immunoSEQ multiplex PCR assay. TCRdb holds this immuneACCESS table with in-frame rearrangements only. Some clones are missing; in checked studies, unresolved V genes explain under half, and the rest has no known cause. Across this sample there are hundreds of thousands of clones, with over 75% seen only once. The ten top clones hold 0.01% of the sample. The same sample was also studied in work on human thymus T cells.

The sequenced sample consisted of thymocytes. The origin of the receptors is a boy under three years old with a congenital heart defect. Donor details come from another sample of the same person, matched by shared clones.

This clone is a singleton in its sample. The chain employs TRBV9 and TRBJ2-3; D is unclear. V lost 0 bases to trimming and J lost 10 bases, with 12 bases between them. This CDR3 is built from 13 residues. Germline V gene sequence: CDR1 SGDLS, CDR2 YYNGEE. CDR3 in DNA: TGTGCCAGCAGCGTAGGAGGCCCTTTATCGCAGTATTTT. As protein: CASSVGGPLSQYF.

CDR3 bases: TGTGCCAGTAGTATAGAAAAGACCAGCCCTGCTAGCACTGAAGCTTTCTTT. Translated: CASSIEKTSPASTEAFF. The chain uses TRBV19 and TRBJ1-1; D gene unclear. The CDR3 has 17 amino acids. The V gene's germline CDR1 is LNHDA and CDR2 SQIVND (reference sequence). V lost 0 bases to trimming and J lost 4 bases, with 18 bases between them.

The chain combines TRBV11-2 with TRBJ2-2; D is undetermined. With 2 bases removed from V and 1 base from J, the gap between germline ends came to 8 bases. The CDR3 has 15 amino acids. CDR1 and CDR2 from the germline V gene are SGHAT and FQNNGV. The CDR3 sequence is CASSLSPGNTGELFF. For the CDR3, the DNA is TGTGCCAGCAGCTTAAGCCCCGGGAACACCGGGGAGCTGTTTTTT.

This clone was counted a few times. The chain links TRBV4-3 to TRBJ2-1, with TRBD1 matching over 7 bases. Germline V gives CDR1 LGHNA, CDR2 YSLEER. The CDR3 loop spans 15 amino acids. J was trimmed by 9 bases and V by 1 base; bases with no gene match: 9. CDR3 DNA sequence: TGCGCCAGCAGCCAAGCTGACAGGGTAGGTAGTGAGCAGTTCTTC. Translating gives CASSQADRVGSEQFF.

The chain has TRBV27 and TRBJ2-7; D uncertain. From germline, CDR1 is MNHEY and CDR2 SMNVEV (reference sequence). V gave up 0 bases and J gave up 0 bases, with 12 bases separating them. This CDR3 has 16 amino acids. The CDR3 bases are TGTGCCAGCAGTTTATCGACGGCCTGGAGCTCCTACGAGCAGTACTTC. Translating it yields CASSLSTAWSSYEQYF.